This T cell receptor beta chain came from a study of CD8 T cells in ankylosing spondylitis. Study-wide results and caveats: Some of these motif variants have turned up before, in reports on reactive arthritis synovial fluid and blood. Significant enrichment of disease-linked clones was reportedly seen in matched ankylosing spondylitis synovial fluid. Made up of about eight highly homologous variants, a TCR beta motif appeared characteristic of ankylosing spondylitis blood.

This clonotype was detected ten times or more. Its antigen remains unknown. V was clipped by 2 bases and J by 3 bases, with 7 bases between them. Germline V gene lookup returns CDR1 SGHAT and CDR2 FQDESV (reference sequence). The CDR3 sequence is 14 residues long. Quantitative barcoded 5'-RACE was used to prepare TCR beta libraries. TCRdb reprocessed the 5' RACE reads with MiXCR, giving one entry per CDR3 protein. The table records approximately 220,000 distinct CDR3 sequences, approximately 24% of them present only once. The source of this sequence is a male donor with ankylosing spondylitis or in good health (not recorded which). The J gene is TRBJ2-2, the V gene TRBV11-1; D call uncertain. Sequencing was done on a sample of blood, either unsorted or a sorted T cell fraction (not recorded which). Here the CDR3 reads CASSLFPDTGELFF. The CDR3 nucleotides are TGTGCCAGCAGCTTATTTCCCGACACCGGGGAGCTGTTTTTT.